This T cell receptor (beta chain) originates from a study of human T cells and chemical hapten exposure. This clonotype was counted only a few times. Documented time point: pre-sensitization, week 0. Treatment noted: therapeutic diphenylcyclopropenone sensitization with weekly scalp DPC. TCRdb fed the RACE reads into MiXCR, producing one record per CDR3 protein. The repertoire consists of roughly 120,000 distinct CDR3 sequences, with less than 15% occurring once and the leading ten covering around 2.8%. The sequence was obtained from a woman between 18 and 29 years old with alopecia areata. Some clones in this sample may be carry-over from other donors' samples. Sequenced here: whole blood, sampled in connection with sensitization to the hapten diphenylcyclopropenone (DPC).

The CDR3 is CASSYGQGNQPQHF. CDR3 DNA sequence: TGTGCCAGCAGTTACGGTCAGGGAAATCAGCCCCAGCATTTT. The chain carries TRBV6-2 or TRBV6-3 and TRBJ1-5; D possibly corresponds to TRBD1 (5 bases). Germline CDR1 and CDR2: MNHEY and SVGEGT. The germline V and J ends were trimmed by 2 bases and 4 bases, with 9 bases remaining between them. The CDR3 has 14 residues.